This TCR beta chain was sequenced for a study of cytomegalovirus exposure and HLA in healthy donors. Across the whole study: Of around 400 genotyped donors, more than 65% grouped in the Caucasian-associated ancestry cluster. Findings and caveats of the study: Sequencing likely produced, as an artifact, a cluster of highly shared sequence variants.

The PCR used 60 Vbeta and 13 Jbeta primers. Some clones are missing from TCRdb's copy, which holds only in-frame ones; the method was immunoSEQ multiplex PCR. Seen here are approximately 200,000 clones, over 75% observed once, and the top ten hold roughly 1.3%. With regard to this clone: The antigen remains unidentified. The same CDR3 also results from other DNA sequences found in this sample.

The source material was PBMCs. This clonotype originated in a human donor in good health.

The DNA of the CDR3 is TGCGCCAGCAGCCAGGACAGGGATGAGCAGTTCTTC. The encoded protein is CASSQDRDEQFF. J is TRBJ2-1 and V is TRBV4-1; 8 bases match TRBD1. V lost 3 bases, J lost 8 bases, and 0 bases stayed unmatched. The germline gives CDR1 MGHRA, CDR2 YSYEKL. This CDR3 has 12 amino acids.